A selection of T cell receptor beta chains follows, all from one sample in a study of control samples from healthy donors and cancer patients. Assay used: immunoSEQ multiplex PCR; TCRdb lists only in-frame clones, some missing. The sample lists about 160,000 clones; just over 90% were seen once. The sample consisted of blood. All receptors come from a woman aged 60-75 years in good health. Both conserved end residues are part of each CDR3. A D gene is named only where the DNA matches it firmly. For some rows the clone size is stated as once, few or many, or as a class when expanded; others skip it.

j_call,clone_size,v_call,d_call,cdr3_aa,cdr3_nt
TRBJ1-1,few,TRBV11-2,NA,CASSSIPGARNTEAFF,TGTGCCAGCAGCTCGATTCCAGGCGCAAGAAACACTGAAGCTTTCTTT
TRBJ1-4,few,TRBV10-3,NA,CAISGSQVQGSIEKLFF,TGTGCCATCAGTGGTTCCCAGGTGCAGGGCTCGATAGAAAAACTGTTTTTT
TRBJ1-2,NA,TRBV6-6,NA,CASRGGSQVNYGYTF,TGTGCCAGCAGGGGGGGATCCCAAGTGAACTATGGCTACACCTTC
TRBJ2-7,NA,TRBV15,NA,CATSRDGGPREQYF,TGTGCCACCAGCAGAGATGGCGGGCCGCGGGAGCAGTACTTC
TRBJ1-2,once,TRBV20-1,NA,CSASQAGYTF,TGCAGTGCTAGCCAGGCAGGCTACACCTTC
TRBJ1-3,NA,TRBV3-1/TRBV3-2,NA,CASSQYHSTGNTIYF,TGTGCCAGCAGCCAGTACCACAGTACTGGAAACACCATATATTTT
TRBJ1-1,few,TRBV3-1/TRBV3-2,NA,CASSPIQPNTEAFF,TGTGCCAGCAGCCCAATCCAGCCGAACACTGAAGCTTTCTTT
TRBJ1-5,NA,TRBV6-2/TRBV6-3,NA,CASSYRESNQPQHF,TGTGCCAGCAGTTACCGGGAGAGCAATCAGCCCCAGCATTTT
TRBJ1-1,NA,TRBV11-2,TRBD1,CASSSGQGVLLNTEAFF,TGTGCCAGCAGTTCCGGACAGGGGGTACTTCTGAACACTGAAGCTTTCTTT
TRBJ1-5,NA,TRBV5-6,TRBD1,CASSREHRGMLSNQPQHF,TGTGCCAGCAGCCGAGAACACAGGGGGATGCTAAGCAATCAGCCCCAGCATTTT
TRBJ1-2,NA,TRBV3-1/TRBV3-2,NA,CASSQEGTSYGYTF,TGTGCCAGCAGCCAAGAAGGGACAAGCTATGGCTACACCTTC
TRBJ2-1,once,TRBV6-9,NA,CASSYLSDTTASSYNEQFF,TGTGCCAGCAGTTATCTTTCCGATACAACAGCCAGCTCCTACAATGAGCAGTTCTTC
TRBJ1-5,NA,TRBV5-8,TRBD1,CASSRGTVSNQPQHF,TGTGCCAGCAGCCGGGGGACAGTTAGCAATCAGCCCCAGCATTTT
TRBJ1-6,NA,TRBV7-8,NA,CASSSRAGHNSPLHF,TGTGCCAGCAGCTCGCGCGCCGGTCATAATTCACCCCTCCACTTT
TRBJ1-1,NA,TRBV29-1,NA,CSACMGGGTEAFF,TGCAGCGCCTGCATGGGAGGGGGGACTGAAGCTTTCTTT
TRBJ1-3,NA,TRBV6-5,TRBD1,CASSSQGDPGNTIYF,TGTGCCAGCAGTTCCCAGGGGGATCCTGGAAACACCATATATTTT
TRBJ1-1,NA,TRBV7-2,NA,CASSLAGSNTEAFF,TGTGCCAGCAGCTTAGCCGGTTCGAACACTGAAGCTTTCTTT
TRBJ2-7,NA,TRBV5-4,NA,CASSPKDGTYEQYF,TGTGCCAGCAGCCCGAAGGACGGAACCTACGAGCAGTACTTC
TRBJ1-5,NA,TRBV18,NA,CASSLNRGNQPQHF,TGTGCCAGCTCCCTAAACAGGGGCAATCAGCCCCAGCATTTT
TRBJ1-2,NA,TRBV11-2,NA,CASSLRVVVGYTF,TGTGCCAGCAGCTTAAGGGTAGTGGTCGGCTACACCTTC
TRBJ1-6,NA,TRBV18,NA,CASSPTGYSPLHF,TGTGCCAGCTCACCAACAGGATATTCACCCCTCCACTTT
TRBJ1-2,few,TRBV29-1,TRBD1,CSAHRGNYGYTF,TGCAGCGCCCACAGGGGAAACTATGGCTACACCTTC
TRBJ2-3,NA,TRBV7-9,NA,CASSSPPPGAHTDTQYF,TGTGCCAGCAGCTCACCACCCCCAGGGGCCCACACAGATACGCAGTATTTT
TRBJ1-4,NA,TRBV4-1,NA,CASSQEGATNEKLFF,TGCGCCAGCAGCCAAGAGGGGGCAACTAATGAAAAACTGTTTTTT
TRBJ1-1,NA,TRBV13,NA,CASSAREKNTEAFF,TGTGCCAGCAGCGCCCGGGAGAAAAACACTGAAGCTTTCTTT
TRBJ1-1,NA,TRBV29-1,NA,CSVRGETEAFF,TGCAGCGTTAGAGGAGAAACTGAAGCTTTCTTT
TRBJ1-5,NA,TRBV9,TRBD1,CASSVGQAGQPQHF,TGTGCCAGCAGCGTGGGACAGGCGGGCCAGCCCCAGCATTTT
TRBJ1-6,NA,TRBV30,NA,CAWSGGTPSPLHF,TGTGCCTGGAGTGGGGGGACCCCCTCACCCCTCCACTTT
TRBJ1-1,NA,TRBV5-4,NA,CASSEGENTEAFF,TGTGCCAGCAGCGAGGGTGAGAACACTGAAGCTTTCTTT
TRBJ2-3,NA,TRBV6-5,TRBD2,CASSYGTTYTDTQYF,TGTGCCAGCAGTTACGGGACTACCTACACAGATACGCAGTATTTT
TRBJ2-1,NA,TRBV18,NA,CASSPQTSYNEQFF,TGTGCCAGCTCACCTCAGACTAGCTACAATGAGCAGTTCTTC
TRBJ1-1,NA,TRBV18,TRBD1,CASSPGTGRTEAFF,TGTGCCAGCTCACCTGGGACAGGGAGGACTGAAGCTTTCTTT
TRBJ2-3,once,TRBV5-1,TRBD1,CASSLGGTGSTDTQYF,TGCGCCAGCAGCTTGGGTGGGACAGGGAGCACAGATACGCAGTATTTT
TRBJ1-4,NA,TRBV7-8,TRBD1,CASSPRTGSNEKLFF,TGTGCCAGCAGCCCTCGGACAGGCTCAAATGAAAAACTGTTTTTT
TRBJ1-5,NA,TRBV2,NA,CASRTDGDNQPQHF,TGTGCCAGCAGGACAGACGGGGACAATCAGCCCCAGCATTTT
TRBJ2-3,NA,TRBV25-1,NA,CASRPGLGLRTDTQYF,TGTGCCAGCAGACCCGGACTGGGACTCCGCACAGATACGCAGTATTTT
TRBJ1-4,NA,TRBV3-1/TRBV3-2,NA,CASSQDSRGGKVEKLFF,TGTGCCAGCAGCCAAGATAGTCGGGGGGGGAAGGTTGAAAAACTGTTTTTT
TRBJ1-6,NA,TRBV18,NA,CASSPVGESDNSPLHF,TGTGCCAGCTCACCTGTAGGGGAGTCCGATAATTCACCCCTCCACTTT
TRBJ1-1,NA,TRBV19,NA,CASTLGGSPEAFF,TGTGCCAGTACCTTGGGGGGTTCTCCTGAAGCTTTCTTT
TRBJ2-7,NA,TRBV2,TRBD1,CAGGQGKSSYEQYF,TGTGCCGGGGGACAGGGAAAGAGCTCCTACGAGCAGTACTTC
TRBJ1-5,NA,TRBV19,NA,CASSMGGTTRGQPQHF,TGTGCCAGTAGTATGGGGGGGACAACGAGGGGTCAGCCCCAGCATTTT
TRBJ1-2,NA,TRBV9,NA,CASAPAWGSYGYTF,TGTGCCAGCGCCCCCGCGTGGGGTAGCTATGGCTACACCTTC
TRBJ2-2,NA,TRBV4-3,NA,CASSTTGELFF,TGCGCCAGCAGCACTACCGGGGAGCTGTTTTTT